The T cell receptor beta chain under discussion was sequenced for a study of blood T cell repertoires in COVID-19. The overall study: Samples came from the United States, Italy and Spain, spanning acute and convalescent COVID-19. Sample material is recorded as cDNA or gDNA derived from T cells, B-cell-depleted T cells, or PBMCs.

Study processing details: Quantification of nucleated cells was approximated via reference gene primer amplification. The data were produced by immunoSEQ multiplex PCR, yet TCRdb's version contains in-frame clones alone and is incomplete. V, J and clone size reflect that table, while D and trimming were determined from the DNA. In the table there are around 450,000 clones, 70% to 90% of which are singletons. CDR1 is MDHEN, CDR2 SYDVKM, per germline. This CDR3 comprises 15 residues. The V segment lost 8 bases and the J segment 2 bases; nucleotides outside the gene matches: 7. Residents of 24 US areas, aged roughly 18 to 95 years, made up the participants.

V and J are TRBV28 and TRBJ2-1, with 9 bases fitting TRBD2. The clonotype comes from a woman between 18 and 29 years old with acute COVID-19. Source material: PBMCs or T cells enriched from blood (not recorded which). CDR3 DNA sequence: TGTGCCAGCTCCACTCCTAGCGGGACCTACAATGAGCAGTTCTTC. Translation: CASSTPSGTYNEQFF.